This entry concerns a single T cell receptor (beta chain). The antigen remains unidentified. The beta constant-region primer was an equimolar mix of two oligonucleotides covering TRBC1 and TRBC2. Nested alpha and beta constant-region primers with the SP2 primer drove four PCR rounds on ligated cDNA. TCRdb ran MiXCR on the UMI-ligation and nested PCR reads and lists one entry per CDR3 protein. There are roughly 100,000 distinct CDR3 sequences in the sample; roughly 15% occur only once, and around 2.7% lies in the top ten. This specimen belongs to a study of naive and memory T cell subsets. General observations from the study: Especially in CD8 cells, naive repertoires contained a few larger clonotypes, possibly CD45RA-re-expressing memory cells.

What was sequenced was naive CD8+ T cells from blood. The clonotype originates from a human donor in good health.

DNA for the CDR3: TGCAGCGTTGAAGATAATATGGACGGCTACACCTTC. Translated, it gives CSVEDNMDGYTF. V and J are TRBV29-1 and TRBJ1-2; D not resolved. The CDR3 covers 12 residues. V was cut by 0 bases and J by 8 bases, with 10 bases left in between. The germline CDR1 and CDR2 sequences are SQVTM and ANQGSEA. The full variable domain, in which reference TRBV29-1 and TRBJ1-2 provide the parts outside the CDR3, is SAVISQKPSRDICQRGTSLTIQCQVDSQVTMMFWYRQQPGQSLTLIATANQGSEATYESGFVIDKFPISRPNLTFSTLTVSNMSPEDSSIYLCSVEDNMDGYTFGSGTRLTVV.